This is a list of T cell receptor beta chains from one sample in a study of response to subunit inactivated influenza vaccine. TCRdb processed the RT-PCR reads anew with MiXCR; each CDR3 protein has one entry. The profile covers roughly 670,000 distinct CDR3 sequences, with about 14% appearing a single time and 6.5% to 8% taken by the ten largest. This material consisted of PBMCs from blood, taken 14 days before vaccination. The receptors come from a man in his fifties who received an inactivated influenza vaccine. Both conserved end residues are part of each CDR3. The D gene is left open where the match is weak. Only some rows state a clone size, as once, few, many or a class for expanded clones.

>TRBV9|few|TRBJ1-6|NA
CASSVGGDSPLHF
TGTGCCAGCAGCGTAGGTGGGGATTCACCCCTCCACTTT
>TRBV9|NA|TRBJ2-1|NA
CASSPARTYNEQFF
TGTGCCAGCAGCCCCGCTAGAACCTACAATGAGCAGTTCTTC
>TRBV12-3/TRBV12-4|NA|TRBJ2-7|TRBD1
CASRFGQGVAYERYF
TGTGCCAGCAGGTTCGGGCAGGGGGTAGCCTACGAGCGGTACTTC
>TRBV20-1|NA|TRBJ1-1|TRBD1
CSAEDRAPNEAFF
TGCAGTGCAGAGGACAGGGCTCCGAATGAAGCTTTCTTT
>TRBV11-2|few|TRBJ2-1|TRBD1
CASSVRDRGGNEQFF
TGTGCCAGCAGCGTCCGGGACAGGGGAGGGAATGAGCAGTTCTTC
>TRBV11-2|few|TRBJ1-6|NA
CASSLGDPRFSPLHF
TGTGCCAGCAGCTTAGGTGACCCCCGTTTTTCACCCCTCCACTTT
>TRBV6-1|many|TRBJ2-7|NA
CASSEFGYEQYF
TGTGCCAGCAGTGAATTTGGCTACGAGCAGTACTTC
>TRBV5-6|NA|TRBJ2-7|NA
CASSLDPTGFRYEQYF
TGTGCCAGCAGCTTGGACCCGACAGGATTCAGGTACGAGCAGTACTTC
>TRBV4-3|many|TRBJ2-5|TRBD2
CASSHRLAGEETQYF
TGCGCCAGCAGCCATCGGCTAGCGGGGGAAGAGACCCAGTACTTC
>TRBV2|NA|TRBJ2-1|TRBD2
CASSSGRQGLLKRDGNEQFF
TGTGCCAGCAGTAGCGGGAGGCAGGGGCTCCTCAAGCGGGACGGCAATGAGCAGTTCTTC
>TRBV12-3/TRBV12-4|NA|TRBJ2-7|NA
CASSTESSYEQYF
TGTGCCAGCAGTACCGAGAGCTCCTACGAGCAGTACTTC
>TRBV9|many|TRBJ2-1|TRBD2
CASSVSGTSYNEQFF
TGTGCCAGCAGCGTAAGCGGGACGTCCTACAATGAGCAGTTCTTC
>TRBV5-1|many|TRBJ2-2|NA
CASSTGTVANTGELFF
TGCGCCAGCAGCACCGGGACCGTCGCGAACACCGGGGAGCTGTTTTTT
>TRBV12-3/TRBV12-4|few|TRBJ2-2|NA
CASSSWVWGTGELFF
TGTGCCAGCAGTAGTTGGGTATGGGGAACCGGGGAGCTGTTTTTT
>TRBV27|few|TRBJ2-7|NA
CASSSGYRSYEQYF
TGTGCCAGCAGTTCCGGGTATCGATCCTACGAGCAGTACTTC
>TRBV20-1|few|TRBJ2-7|TRBD2
CSAQQREYEQYF
TGCAGTGCCCAACAGCGGGAGTACGAGCAGTACTTC
>TRBV4-2|few|TRBJ1-6|TRBD1
CASSLQGHSYNSPLHF
TGTGCCAGCAGTCTACAGGGGCACTCCTATAATTCACCCCTCCACTTT
>TRBV25-1|NA|TRBJ2-1|NA
CASTHPPQDNEQFF
TGTGCCAGCACCCATCCCCCACAGGACAATGAGCAGTTCTTC
>TRBV29-1|many|TRBJ2-3|TRBD2
CSVDGLAGRSDTQYF
TGCAGCGTTGACGGACTAGCGGGAAGATCAGATACGCAGTATTTT
>TRBV7-7|few|TRBJ2-1|TRBD2
CASSLAETSANEQFF
TGTGCTAGCAGCTTAGCAGAGACTAGCGCCAATGAGCAGTTCTTC
>TRBV28|NA|TRBJ2-4|NA
CASSPGGGRDKNIQYF
TGTGCCAGCAGCCCGGGCGGGGGCCGGGACAAAAACATTCAGTACTTC
>TRBV12-3/TRBV12-4|few|TRBJ2-1|TRBD2
CASSSQSGGPLNEQFF
TGTGCCAGCAGTTCCCAGAGCGGGGGGCCCCTCAATGAGCAGTTCTTC
>TRBV2|few|TRBJ2-3|NA
CASKGTFTDTQYF
TGTGCCAGCAAAGGGACATTCACAGATACGCAGTATTTT
>TRBV2|few|TRBJ1-5|NA
CASRQGRESRQPQHF
TGTGCCAGCAGACAGGGTAGGGAGTCTCGTCAGCCCCAGCATTTT
>TRBV5-1|few|TRBJ2-2|TRBD2
CASSWTGTSPTGELFF
TGCGCCAGCAGCTGGACCGGGACTAGTCCCACCGGGGAGCTGTTTTTT
>TRBV28|few|TRBJ1-4|NA
CASSPVGGKPGNEKLFF
TGTGCCAGCAGCCCGGTTGGGGGGAAACCCGGGAATGAAAAACTGTTTTTT
>TRBV4-3|many|TRBJ2-5|TRBD2
CASSHRTSGETQYF
TGCGCCAGCAGCCATAGGACTAGCGGGGAGACCCAGTACTTC
>TRBV5-1|few|TRBJ1-2|NA
CASSPPTGPGGYTF
TGCGCCAGCAGCCCCCCCACAGGGCCGGGAGGCTACACCTTC
>TRBV4-2|few|TRBJ1-6|NA
CASSQAFSEDNSPLHF
TGTGCCAGCAGCCAAGCGTTTTCGGAAGATAATTCACCCCTCCACTTT
>TRBV29-1|many|TRBJ2-1|NA
CSVEPLGAGNNEQFF
TGCAGCGTTGAGCCCTTGGGTGCAGGGAACAATGAGCAGTTCTTC
>TRBV12-3/TRBV12-4|few|TRBJ2-4|TRBD1
CASRRQGALKNIQYF
TGTGCCAGCAGGAGGCAGGGGGCACTAAAAAACATTCAGTACTTC
>TRBV27|few|TRBJ1-3|NA
CAHLGEMAGNTIYF
TGTGCCCACTTGGGGGAAATGGCTGGAAACACCATATATTTT
>TRBV24-1|few|TRBJ1-5|NA
CATRTEAGQSMNQPQHF
TGTGCCACCAGAACTGAAGCCGGACAGTCGATGAATCAGCCCCAGCATTTT
>TRBV12-3/TRBV12-4|NA|TRBJ2-2|NA
CASSPFVRNTGELFF
TGTGCCAGCAGCCCTTTTGTCAGGAACACCGGGGAGCTGTTTTTT
>TRBV27|few|TRBJ2-1|TRBD1
CASSLWTGGRGEQFF
TGTGCCAGCAGTTTATGGACAGGGGGGAGGGGTGAGCAGTTCTTC
>TRBV24-1|few|TRBJ2-1|NA
CATSPLGSTEGEQFF
TGTGCCACCAGCCCCCTAGGATCTACCGAAGGTGAGCAGTTCTTC
>TRBV3-1|many|TRBJ1-2|NA
CASSQDGKKNSSDYGYTF
TGTGCCAGCAGCCAAGATGGGAAGAAAAACAGCTCCGACTATGGCTACACCTTC
>TRBV15|few|TRBJ2-1|NA
CATSRVGQWSYNEQFF
TGTGCCACCAGCAGAGTGGGTCAGTGGTCCTACAATGAGCAGTTCTTC
>TRBV28|NA|TRBJ2-4|NA
CASSTSYKNIQYF
TGTGCCAGCAGTACATCCTACAAAAACATTCAGTACTTC
>TRBV12-3/TRBV12-4|many|TRBJ2-3|TRBD1
CASSFLTGSYDTQYF
TGTGCCAGCAGTTTTCTGACAGGGTCATACGATACGCAGTATTTT
>TRBV3-1|NA|TRBJ2-7|TRBD1
CASSHRDRVESYEQYF
TGTGCCAGCAGCCACAGGGACAGGGTTGAGTCCTACGAGCAGTACTTC
>TRBV7-9|few|TRBJ1-1|NA
CASSLEIGAEAFF
TGTGCCAGCAGCTTAGAAATCGGCGCTGAAGCTTTCTTT
>TRBV2|NA|TRBJ2-3|NA
CATKGGAGTPDTQYF
TGTGCCACCAAGGGGGGGGCCGGGACTCCAGATACGCAGTATTTT
>TRBV6-1|NA|TRBJ1-5|NA
CASTLDGPYSNQPQHF
TGTGCCAGCACACTGGACGGACCTTATAGCAATCAGCCCCAGCATTTT
>TRBV7-2|NA|TRBJ2-7|TRBD1
CASSLGQGVVYEQYF
TGTGCCAGCAGCTTAGGACAGGGTGTCGTCTACGAGCAGTACTTC
>TRBV20-1|NA|TRBJ2-4|NA
CSARDKRGDAKNIQYF
TGCAGTGCTAGAGATAAAAGGGGGGACGCCAAAAACATTCAGTACTTC
>TRBV5-1|few|TRBJ2-3|NA
CASSLWGRTDTQYF
TGCGCCAGCAGCTTGTGGGGACGCACAGATACGCAGTATTTT
>TRBV6-1|NA|TRBJ1-5|NA
CASNGGNGNQPQHF
TGTGCCAGCAACGGAGGGAATGGCAATCAGCCCCAGCATTTT
>TRBV12-3/TRBV12-4|many|TRBJ1-1|TRBD1
CASSVQGRDTEAFF
TGTGCCAGCAGTGTACAGGGGCGGGACACTGAAGCTTTCTTT
>TRBV27|few|TRBJ2-1|NA
CASSLSRFPEQFF
TGTGCCAGCAGTTTATCGAGGTTCCCCGAGCAGTTCTTC
>TRBV7-2|NA|TRBJ2-1|NA
CASSLNHGYTEFF
TGTGCCAGCAGCTTAAACCACGGCTATACAGAGTTCTTC
>TRBV9|NA|TRBJ2-2|NA
CASSVAMSGSPTGELFF
TGTGCCAGCAGCGTAGCTATGTCTGGGAGCCCCACCGGGGAGCTGTTTTTT
>TRBV14|NA|TRBJ2-5|NA
CASSQDGNSGVETQYF
TGTGCCAGCAGCCAAGACGGGAACTCAGGGGTTGAGACCCAGTACTTC
>TRBV6-2/TRBV6-3|few|TRBJ2-7|TRBD2
CASRPLAGVIHEQYF
TGTGCCAGCAGACCACTAGCGGGAGTAATACACGAGCAGTACTTC
>TRBV24-1|NA|TRBJ2-1|TRBD1
CATSDTTGASYNEQFF
TGTGCCACCAGTGACACGACAGGGGCTAGCTACAATGAGCAGTTCTTC